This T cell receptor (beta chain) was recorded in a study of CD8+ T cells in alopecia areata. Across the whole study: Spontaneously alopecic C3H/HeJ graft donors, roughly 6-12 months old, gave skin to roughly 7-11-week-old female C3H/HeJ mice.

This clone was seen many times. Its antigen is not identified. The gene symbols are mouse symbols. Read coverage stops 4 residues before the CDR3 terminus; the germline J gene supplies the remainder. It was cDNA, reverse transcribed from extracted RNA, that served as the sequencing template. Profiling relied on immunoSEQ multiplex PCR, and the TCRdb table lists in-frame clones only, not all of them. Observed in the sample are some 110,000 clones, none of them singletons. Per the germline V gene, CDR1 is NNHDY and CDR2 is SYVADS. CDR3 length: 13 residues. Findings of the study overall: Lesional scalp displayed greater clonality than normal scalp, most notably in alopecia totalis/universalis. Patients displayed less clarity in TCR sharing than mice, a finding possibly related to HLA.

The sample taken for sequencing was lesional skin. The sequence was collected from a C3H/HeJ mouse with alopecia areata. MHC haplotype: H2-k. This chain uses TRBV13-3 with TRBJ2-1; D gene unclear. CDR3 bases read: TGTGCCAGCAGTGATCCCCCGACAGCT. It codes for CASSDPPTA. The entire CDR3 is CASSDPPTAEQFF.